This TCR beta chain was identified in a study of control samples from healthy donors and cancer patients (dated by TCRdb to about 2020). Receptors were amplified or captured by the immunoSEQ multiplex PCR assay. In TCRdb, the immuneACCESS table is reduced to in-frame sequences with V and J assigned. These tables do not hold every clone; where another copy was compared, an unresolved V gene accounts for under half, and the others remain unexplained. This sample is represented by about 95,000 clones; about 88% of them were singletons. The ten largest account for about 15% of the sample. The germline V gene supplies CDR1 SGHRS and CDR2 YFSETQ. At the junction V is shortened by 4 bases and J by 6 bases; bases outside the gene matches: 7. The CDR3 numbers 15 residues from cysteine through phenylalanine. Of all the DNA, just the CDR3 is kept, 45 bases in frame from base 1. Points on this clone: Its cognate antigen has yet to be identified. There are no base qualities to consult, and no much larger clone falls within one base.

The receptor's source is a woman aged 70-85 years in good health. Recombination connected TRBV5-1 to TRBJ1-6; TRBD1 aligns with 7 central bases. Material: blood. CDR3 region: CASSGGQTSNSPLHF. The nucleotide sequence reads TGCGCCAGCAGCGGGGGACAGACCTCTAATTCACCCCTCCACTTT.